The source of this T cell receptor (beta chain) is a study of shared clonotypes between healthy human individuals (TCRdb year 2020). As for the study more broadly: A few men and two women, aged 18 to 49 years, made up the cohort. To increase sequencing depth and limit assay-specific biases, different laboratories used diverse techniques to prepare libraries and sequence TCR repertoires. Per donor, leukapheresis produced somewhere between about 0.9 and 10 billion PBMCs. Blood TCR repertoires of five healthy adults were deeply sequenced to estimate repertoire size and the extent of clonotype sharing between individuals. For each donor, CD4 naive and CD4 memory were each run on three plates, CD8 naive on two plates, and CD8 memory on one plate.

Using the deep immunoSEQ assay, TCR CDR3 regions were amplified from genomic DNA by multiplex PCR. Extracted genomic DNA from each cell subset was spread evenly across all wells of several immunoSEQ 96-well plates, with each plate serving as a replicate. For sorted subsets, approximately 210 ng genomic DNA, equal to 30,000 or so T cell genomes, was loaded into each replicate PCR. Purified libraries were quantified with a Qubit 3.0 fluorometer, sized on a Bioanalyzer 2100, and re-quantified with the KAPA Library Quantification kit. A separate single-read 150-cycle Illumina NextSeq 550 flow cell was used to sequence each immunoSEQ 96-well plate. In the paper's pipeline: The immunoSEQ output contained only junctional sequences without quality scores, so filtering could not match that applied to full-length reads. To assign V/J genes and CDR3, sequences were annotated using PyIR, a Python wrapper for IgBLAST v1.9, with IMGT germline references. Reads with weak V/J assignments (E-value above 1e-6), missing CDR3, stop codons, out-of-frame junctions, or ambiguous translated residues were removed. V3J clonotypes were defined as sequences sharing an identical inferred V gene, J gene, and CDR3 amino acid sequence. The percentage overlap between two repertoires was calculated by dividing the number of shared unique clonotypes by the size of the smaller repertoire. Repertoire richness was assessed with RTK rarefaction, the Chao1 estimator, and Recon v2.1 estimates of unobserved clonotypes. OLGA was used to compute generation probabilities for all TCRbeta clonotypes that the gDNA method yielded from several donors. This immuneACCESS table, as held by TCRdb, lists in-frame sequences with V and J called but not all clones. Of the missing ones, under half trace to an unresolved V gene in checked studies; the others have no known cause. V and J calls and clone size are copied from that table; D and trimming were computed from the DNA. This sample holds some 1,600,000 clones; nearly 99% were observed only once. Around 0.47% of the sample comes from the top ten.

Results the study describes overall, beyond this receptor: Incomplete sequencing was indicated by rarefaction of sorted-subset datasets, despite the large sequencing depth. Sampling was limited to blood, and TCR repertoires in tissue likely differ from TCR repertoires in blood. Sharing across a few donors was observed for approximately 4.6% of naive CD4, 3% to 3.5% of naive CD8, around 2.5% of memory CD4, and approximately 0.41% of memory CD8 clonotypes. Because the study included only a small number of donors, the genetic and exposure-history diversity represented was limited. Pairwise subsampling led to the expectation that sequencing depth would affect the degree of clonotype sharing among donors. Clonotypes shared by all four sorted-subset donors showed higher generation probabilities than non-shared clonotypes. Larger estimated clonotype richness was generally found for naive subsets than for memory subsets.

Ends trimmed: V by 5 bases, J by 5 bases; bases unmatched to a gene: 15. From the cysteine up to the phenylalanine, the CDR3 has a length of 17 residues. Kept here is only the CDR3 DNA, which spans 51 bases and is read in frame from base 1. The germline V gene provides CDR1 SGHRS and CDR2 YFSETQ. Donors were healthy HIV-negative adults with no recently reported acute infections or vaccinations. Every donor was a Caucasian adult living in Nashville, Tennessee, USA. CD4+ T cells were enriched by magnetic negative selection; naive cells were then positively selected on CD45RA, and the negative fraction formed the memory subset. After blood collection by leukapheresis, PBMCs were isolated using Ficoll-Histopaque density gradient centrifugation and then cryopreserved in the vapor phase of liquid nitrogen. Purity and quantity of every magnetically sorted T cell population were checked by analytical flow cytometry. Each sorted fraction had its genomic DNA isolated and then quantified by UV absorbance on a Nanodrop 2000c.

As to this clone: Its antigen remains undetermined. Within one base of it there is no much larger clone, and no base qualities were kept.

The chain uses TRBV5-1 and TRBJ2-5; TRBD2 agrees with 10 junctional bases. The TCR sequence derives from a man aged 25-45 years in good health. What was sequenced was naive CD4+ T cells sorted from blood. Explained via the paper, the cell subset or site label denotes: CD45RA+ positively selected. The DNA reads TGCGCCAGCAGACCACGACTAGCGGGCCCTCGGCAGGAGACCCAGTACTTC. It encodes CASRPRLAGPRQETQYF. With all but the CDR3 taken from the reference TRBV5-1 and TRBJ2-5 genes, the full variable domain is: KAGVTQTPRYLIKTRGQQVTLSCSPISGHRSVSWYQQTPGQGLQFLFEYFSETQRNKGNFPGRFSGRQFSNSRSEMNVSTLELGDSALYLCASRPRLAGPRQETQYFGPGTRLLVL.